The text below deals with one T cell receptor beta chain. Its antigen is unidentified. The whole isolated RNA underwent reverse transcription, so sequencing captured expressed TCRB transcripts. The method was immunoSEQ multiplex PCR; TCRdb's version includes in-frame clones alone and lacks a portion of them. The repertoire holds 600,000 or so clones, with roughly an eighth as singletons. The record originates from a study of beta chain features in type 1 diabetes. Across the whole study: In age, gender and cell yields, patients were similar to healthy donors.

Study-wide points: In all four CD4+ subsets, TCRB CDR3 length was significantly, moderately reduced in type 1 diabetes. Patients' naive, central memory and regulatory TCRB repertoires appeared more alike than those of healthy donors.

The sample was naive CD4+ T cells from blood. The source is a man aged 18 to 30 with type 1 diabetes.

This CDR3 reads CASSVESHLADTQYF. The CDR3 bases are TGTGCCAGCAGCGTAGAGTCACACCTAGCAGATACGCAGTATTTT. The chain couples TRBV9 to TRBJ2-3, with D unclear. Trimming removed 0 bases from V and 4 bases from J, with 12 bases in between. Germline values: CDR1 SGDLS, CDR2 YYNGEE. The CDR3 sequence is 15 residues long. The whole variable domain, filled in from reference TRBV9 and TRBJ2-3, reads DSGVTQTPKHLITATGQRVTLRCSPRSGDLSVYWYQQSLDQGLQFLIQYYNGEERAKGNILERFSAQQFPDLHSELNLSSLELGDSALYFCASSVESHLADTQYFGPGTRLTVL.